The T cell receptor (beta chain) described here comes from a study of cytomegalovirus exposure and HLA in healthy donors. The study, taken as a whole, reports: Reports showed the classifier diagnosing cytomegalovirus status with high specificity and sensitivity.

With respect to this clone: Its antigen remains unknown.

The V and J ends lost 6 bases and 0 bases respectively, with 11 bases between them. Looked up from germline, CDR1 is SGHAT and CDR2 is FQNNGV. The CDR3 covers 14 residues. PCR amplification relied on 60 Vbeta primers (plus 13 Jbeta primers). TCRdb's copy holds only in-frame clones and misses some; the assay was immunoSEQ multiplex PCR. The sample contains approximately 170,000 clones, 65% to 85% of which appear only once. The sequenced material came from PBMCs. The chain carries TRBV11-2 and TRBJ1-1; D is uncertain. The sequence was collected from a woman aged 50 to 65 in good health and CMV-seropositive. The CDR3 sequence: CASRRWSMNTEAFF. CDR3 DNA: TGTGCCAGCAGGAGGTGGTCGATGAACACTGAAGCTTTCTTT.